This TCR beta chain comes out of a study of shared clonotypes between healthy human individuals. Using immunoSEQ multiplex PCR, the repertoire was profiled, and TCRdb retains in-frame clones only, with some absent. This table has some 630,000 clones, 55% to 75% appearing once. Comment on this clone: The antigen is not known.

General study findings and limits: Between a handful of donors, naive CD4 clonotypes were shared at a level of about 5%. Having only a few donors restricted how much genetic and exposure-history diversity was captured.

Germline V gene data show CDR1 as SGHDT and CDR2 as YYEEEE. This CDR3 has 15 residues. Germline trimming cut 4 bases from V and 8 bases from J; bases unmatched to any gene: 10. This rearrangement joins TRBV5-6 to TRBJ2-1; 9 nucleotides line up with TRBD2. The specimen was memory CD4+ T cells sorted from blood. The subset: CD45RA-negative fraction. The TCR was taken from a woman in her 30s in good health. CDR3: CASSGGLAKADEQFF. CDR3 nucleotides: TGTGCCAGCAGCGGGGGACTAGCCAAAGCGGATGAGCAGTTCTTC. The entire variable domain, with the rest obtained from reference TRBV5-6 and TRBJ2-1, is as follows: DAGVTQSPTHLIKTRGQQVTLRCSPKSGHDTVSWYQQALGQGPQFIFQYYEEEERQRGNFPDRFSGHQFPNYSSELNVNALLLGDSALYLCASSGGLAKADEQFFGPGTRLTVL.